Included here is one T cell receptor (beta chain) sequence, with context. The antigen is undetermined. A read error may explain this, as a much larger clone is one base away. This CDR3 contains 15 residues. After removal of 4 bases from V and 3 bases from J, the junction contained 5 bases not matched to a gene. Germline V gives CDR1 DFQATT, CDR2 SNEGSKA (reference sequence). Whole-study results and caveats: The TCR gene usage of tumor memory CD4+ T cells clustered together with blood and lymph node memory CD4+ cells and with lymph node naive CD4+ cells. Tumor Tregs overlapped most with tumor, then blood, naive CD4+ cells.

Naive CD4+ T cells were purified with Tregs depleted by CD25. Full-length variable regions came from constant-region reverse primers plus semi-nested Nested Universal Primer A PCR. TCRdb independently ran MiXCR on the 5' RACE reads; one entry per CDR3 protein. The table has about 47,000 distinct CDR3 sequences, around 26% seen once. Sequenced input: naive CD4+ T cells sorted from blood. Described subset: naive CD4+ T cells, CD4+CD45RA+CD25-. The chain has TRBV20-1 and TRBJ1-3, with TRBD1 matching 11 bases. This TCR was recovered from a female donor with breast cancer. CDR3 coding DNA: TGCAGTGCTATACTGGGACAGGGGGTTGGAAACACCATATATTTT. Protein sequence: CSAILGQGVGNTIYF.